This is a list of T cell receptor beta chains from one sample in a study of cytomegalovirus exposure and HLA in healthy donors. Some clones are missing from TCRdb's copy, which holds only in-frame ones; the method was immunoSEQ multiplex PCR. The table has 150,000 to 200,000 clones, 80% to 90% seen once. Sample: PBMCs. These receptors were taken from a male donor in good health and CMV-seronegative. CDR3s include the opening cysteine and the closing phenylalanine or tryptophan. D genes are given only for firm matches. Clone size, where shown, is once, few, many, or a class for clones that have expanded.

j_call d_call v_call clone_size cdr3_length cdr3_aa cdr3_nt
TRBJ2-7 - TRBV7-9 - 14 CASSPPLLSYEQYF TGTGCCAGCAGCCCGCCCCTCCTATCCTACGAGCAGTACTTC
TRBJ1-1 - TRBV4-1 few 15 CASSQDPSGNTEAFF TGCGCCAGCAGCCAAGATCCATCGGGGAACACTGAAGCTTTCTTT
TRBJ1-3 - TRBV18 - 17 CASSPSGSGAIGNTIYF TGTGCCAGCTCACCATCCGGAAGCGGGGCAATCGGAAACACCATATATTTT
TRBJ1-2 TRBD1 TRBV28 - 19 CASSPSQGPGTEFNYGYTF TGTGCCAGCAGCCCATCTCAAGGCCCCGGGACAGAGTTTAACTATGGCTACACCTTC
TRBJ2-3 - TRBV6-6 once 12 CASSSYQDTQYF TGTGCCAGCAGCTCATACCAGGATACGCAGTATTTT
TRBJ1-2 - TRBV19 - 14 CASSMDSRGYGYTF TGTGCCAGTAGTATGGACAGCAGGGGCTATGGCTACACCTTC
TRBJ2-7 TRBD1 TRBV5-8 few 15 CASSPTDRGEIEQYF TGTGCCAGCAGCCCGACGGACAGGGGCGAGATCGAGCAGTACTTC
TRBJ2-7 - TRBV7-9 - 13 CASSLDGGYEQYF TGTGCCAGCAGCTTAGACGGCGGCTACGAGCAGTACTTC
TRBJ1-3 - TRBV7-3 - 14 CASSPGDSGNTIYF TGTGCCAGCAGCCCGGGGGACTCTGGAAACACCATATATTTT
TRBJ2-3 TRBD2 TRBV13 - 17 CASSESGLAGLVDTQYF TGTGCCAGCAGCGAATCGGGACTAGCGGGGTTGGTAGATACGCAGTATTTT
TRBJ1-4 - TRBV11-1 - 15 CASSLTGQEGEKLFF TGTGCCAGCAGCCTAACGGGCCAGGAGGGCGAAAAACTGTTTTTT
TRBJ2-6 TRBD1 TRBV7-9 few 19 CASSLVPGQGHSGANVLTF TGTGCCAGCAGCTTAGTTCCGGGACAGGGTCACTCTGGGGCCAACGTCCTGACTTTC
TRBJ1-1 - TRBV7-2 - 12 CASSLTSTEAFF TGTGCCAGCAGCTTGACATCCACTGAAGCTTTCTTT
TRBJ2-5 - TRBV5-4 - 13 CASAGQSQETQYF TGTGCCAGCGCGGGACAGAGCCAAGAGACCCAGTACTTC
TRBJ2-3 TRBD1 TRBV4-1 - 18 CASSQDSRGQGHRDTQYF TGCGCCAGCAGCCAAGATTCCCGGGGACAGGGGCATCGAGATACGCAGTATTTT
TRBJ2-7 TRBD2 TRBV29-1 - 13 CSVGTSGSYEQYF TGCAGCGTAGGGACTAGCGGGAGCTACGAGCAGTACTTC
TRBJ2-1 TRBD2 TRBV30 - 13 CAWSRGVNNEQFF TGTGCCTGGAGCCGGGGGGTGAACAATGAGCAGTTCTTC
TRBJ1-2 TRBD1 TRBV7-9 - 14 CASSGGTDNYGYTF TGTGCCAGCAGCGGAGGGACAGACAACTATGGCTACACCTTC
TRBJ2-2 - TRBV2 once 15 CASSEANPGTGELFF TGTGCCAGCAGTGAGGCCAACCCTGGCACCGGGGAGCTGTTTTTT
TRBJ2-3 - TRBV7-7 - 18 CASSLGPGSTGSTDTQYF TGTGCCAGCAGCTTAGGTCCGGGGTCGACGGGTAGCACAGATACGCAGTATTTT
TRBJ1-2 - TRBV6-5 - 14 CASSSGTFYYGYTF TGTGCCAGCAGTTCCGGGACTTTTTACTATGGCTACACCTTC
TRBJ2-4 TRBD1 TRBV4-1 - 16 CASSQVPGTGANIQYF TGCGCCAGCAGCCAAGTGCCCGGGACAGGGGCAAACATTCAGTACTTC
TRBJ2-7 TRBD2 TRBV7-2 once 18 CASSNTGLAGGPPYEQYF TGTGCCAGCAGCAATACTGGACTAGCGGGAGGGCCTCCCTACGAGCAGTACTTC
TRBJ2-1 - TRBV25-1 once 15 CASSDRVTAYNEQFF TGTGCCAGCAGTGACCGAGTGACAGCGTACAATGAGCAGTTCTTC
TRBJ2-3 - TRBV19 - 15 CASSTRRGGTDTQYF TGTGCCAGTAGTACTCGGAGAGGTGGCACAGATACGCAGTATTTT
TRBJ2-1 TRBD2 TRBV6-5 - 16 CASSWSKVRGGNEQFF TGTGCCAGCAGTTGGTCGAAGGTGCGGGGGGGCAATGAGCAGTTCTTC
TRBJ2-3 TRBD2 TRBV5-1 - 16 CASSPLTSGSTDTQYF TGCGCCAGCAGTCCATTAACTAGCGGGAGCACAGATACGCAGTATTTT
TRBJ1-1 TRBD1 TRBV5-1 - 17 CASSLPLGRTGGTEAFF TGCGCCAGCAGCTTGCCTCTGGGCCGGACAGGGGGCACTGAAGCTTTCTTT
TRBJ2-7 TRBD1 TRBV5-6 - 16 CASSLSRTGVRYEQYF TGTGCCAGCAGCTTGTCCCGAACAGGGGTTCGCTACGAGCAGTACTTC
TRBJ1-5 TRBD1 TRBV29-1 few 13 CSVSGTGNQPQHF TGCAGCGTGTCCGGGACAGGGAATCAGCCCCAGCATTTT
TRBJ1-2 - TRBV19 - 12 CASSTPAVGYTF TGTGCCAGTAGTACCCCGGCGGTTGGCTACACCTTC
TRBJ2-1 - TRBV10-3 - 16 CAISDEFQRRSNEQFF TGTGCCATCAGTGACGAGTTTCAGCGTAGATCCAATGAGCAGTTCTTC
TRBJ2-2 - TRBV5-1 - 14 CASRPRGEVGELFF TGCGCCAGCAGACCCAGGGGCGAGGTCGGGGAGCTGTTTTTT
TRBJ1-5 - TRBV30 - 18 CARPLRTPGPCSNQPQHF TGTGCACGACCGTTACGGACTCCCGGTCCTTGTAGCAATCAGCCCCAGCATTTT
TRBJ2-2 TRBD1 TRBV28 - 13 CASSPQGTGELFF TGTGCCAGCAGTCCACAGGGGACCGGGGAGCTGTTTTTT
TRBJ2-1 TRBD2 TRBV30 - 14 CAWTSGGSYNEQFF TGTGCCTGGACTAGCGGGGGCTCCTACAATGAGCAGTTCTTC
TRBJ1-2 TRBD1 TRBV28 - 16 CASSLTPDRAEYGYTF TGTGCCAGCAGTTTGACCCCGGACAGGGCGGAGTATGGCTACACCTTC